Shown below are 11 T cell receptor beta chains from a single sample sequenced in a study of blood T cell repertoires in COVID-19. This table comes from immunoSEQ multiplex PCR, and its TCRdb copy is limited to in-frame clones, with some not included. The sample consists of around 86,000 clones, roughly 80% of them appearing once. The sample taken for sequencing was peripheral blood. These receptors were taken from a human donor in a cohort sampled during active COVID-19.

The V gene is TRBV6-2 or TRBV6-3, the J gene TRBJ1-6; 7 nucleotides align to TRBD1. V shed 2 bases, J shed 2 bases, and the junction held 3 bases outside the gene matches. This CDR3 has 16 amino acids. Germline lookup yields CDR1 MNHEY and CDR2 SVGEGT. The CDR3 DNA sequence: TGTGCCAGCAGTTACGGGACAGACACCTATAATTCACCCCTCCACTTT. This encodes CASSYGTDTYNSPLHF.

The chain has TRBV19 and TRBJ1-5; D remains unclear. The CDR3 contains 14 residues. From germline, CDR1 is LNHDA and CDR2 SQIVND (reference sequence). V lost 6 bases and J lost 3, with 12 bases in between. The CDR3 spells CASRSRQSNQPQHF. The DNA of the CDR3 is TGTGCCAGTAGATCGAGACAATCCAATCAGCCCCAGCATTTT. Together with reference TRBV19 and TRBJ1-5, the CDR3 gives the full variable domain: DGGITQSPKYLFRKEGQNVTLSCEQNLNHDAMYWYRQDPGQGLRLIYYSQIVNDFQKGDIAEGYSVSREKKESFPLTVTSAQKNPTAFYLCASRSRQSNQPQHFGDGTRLSIL.

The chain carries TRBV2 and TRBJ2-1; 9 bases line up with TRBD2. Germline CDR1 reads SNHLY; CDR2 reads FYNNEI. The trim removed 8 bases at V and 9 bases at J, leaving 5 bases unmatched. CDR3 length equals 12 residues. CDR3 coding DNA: TGTGCCAGCGGGCGGGGGGGCACTGAGCAGTTCTTC. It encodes CASGRGGTEQFF.

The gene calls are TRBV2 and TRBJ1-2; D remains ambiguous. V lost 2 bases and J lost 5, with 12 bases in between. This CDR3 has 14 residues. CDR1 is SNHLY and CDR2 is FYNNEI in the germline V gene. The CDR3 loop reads CASSETQIDYGYTF. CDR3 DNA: TGTGCCAGCAGTGAAACACAGATAGATTATGGCTACACCTTC.

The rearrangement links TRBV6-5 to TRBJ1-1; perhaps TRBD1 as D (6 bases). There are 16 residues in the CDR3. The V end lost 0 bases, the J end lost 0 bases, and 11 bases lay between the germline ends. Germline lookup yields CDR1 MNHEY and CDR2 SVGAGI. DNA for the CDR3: TGTGCCAGCAGTTACTCGGGGGGGGCCCTGAACACTGAAGCTTTCTTT. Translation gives CASSYSGGALNTEAFF.

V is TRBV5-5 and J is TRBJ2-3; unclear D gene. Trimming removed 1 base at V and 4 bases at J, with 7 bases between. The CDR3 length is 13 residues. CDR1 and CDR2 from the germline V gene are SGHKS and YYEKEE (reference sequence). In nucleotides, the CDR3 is TGTGCCAGCAGCTTGCATGAGTCAGATACGCAGTATTTT. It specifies CASSLHESDTQYF.

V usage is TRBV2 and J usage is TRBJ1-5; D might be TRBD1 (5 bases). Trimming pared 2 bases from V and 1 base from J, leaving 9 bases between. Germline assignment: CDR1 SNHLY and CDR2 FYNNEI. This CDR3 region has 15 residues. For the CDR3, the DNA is TGTGCCAGCAGTGAAACGGGGGTCAGCAATCAGCCCCAGCATTTT. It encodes CASSETGVSNQPQHF.

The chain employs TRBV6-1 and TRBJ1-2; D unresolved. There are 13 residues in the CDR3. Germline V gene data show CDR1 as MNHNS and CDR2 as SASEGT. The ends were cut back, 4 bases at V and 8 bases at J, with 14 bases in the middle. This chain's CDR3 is CASSGLEGEGYTF. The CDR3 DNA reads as TGTGCCAGCAGTGGCCTAGAGGGCGAAGGCTACACCTTC.

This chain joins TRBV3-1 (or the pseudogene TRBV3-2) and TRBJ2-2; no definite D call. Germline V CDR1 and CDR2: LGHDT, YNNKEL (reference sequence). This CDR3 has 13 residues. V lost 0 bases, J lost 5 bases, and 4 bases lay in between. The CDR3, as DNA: TGTGCCAGCAGCCAAGATCCGACCGGGGAGCTGTTTTTT. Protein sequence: CASSQDPTGELFF.

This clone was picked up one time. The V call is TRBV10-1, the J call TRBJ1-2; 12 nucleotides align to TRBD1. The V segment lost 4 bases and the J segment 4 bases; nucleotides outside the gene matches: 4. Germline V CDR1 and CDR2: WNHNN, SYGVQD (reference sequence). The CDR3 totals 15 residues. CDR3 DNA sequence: TGCGCCAGCAGTGGCCGGGACAGGGGGCTCTATGGCTACACCTTC. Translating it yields CASSGRDRGLYGYTF.

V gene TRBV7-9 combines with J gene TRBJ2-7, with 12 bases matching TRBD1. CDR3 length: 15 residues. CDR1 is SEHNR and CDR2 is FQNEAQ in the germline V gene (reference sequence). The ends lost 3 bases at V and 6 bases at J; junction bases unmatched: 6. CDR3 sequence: CASSFGTGGGSEQYF. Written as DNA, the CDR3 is TGTGCCAGCAGCTTTGGGACAGGGGGCGGCTCCGAGCAGTACTTC. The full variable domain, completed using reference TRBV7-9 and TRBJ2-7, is DTGVSQNPRHKITKRGQNVTFRCDPISEHNRLYWYRQTLGQGPEFLTYFQNEAQLEKSRLLSDRFSAERPKGSFSTLEIQRTEQGDSAMYLCASSFGTGGGSEQYFGPGTRLTVT.